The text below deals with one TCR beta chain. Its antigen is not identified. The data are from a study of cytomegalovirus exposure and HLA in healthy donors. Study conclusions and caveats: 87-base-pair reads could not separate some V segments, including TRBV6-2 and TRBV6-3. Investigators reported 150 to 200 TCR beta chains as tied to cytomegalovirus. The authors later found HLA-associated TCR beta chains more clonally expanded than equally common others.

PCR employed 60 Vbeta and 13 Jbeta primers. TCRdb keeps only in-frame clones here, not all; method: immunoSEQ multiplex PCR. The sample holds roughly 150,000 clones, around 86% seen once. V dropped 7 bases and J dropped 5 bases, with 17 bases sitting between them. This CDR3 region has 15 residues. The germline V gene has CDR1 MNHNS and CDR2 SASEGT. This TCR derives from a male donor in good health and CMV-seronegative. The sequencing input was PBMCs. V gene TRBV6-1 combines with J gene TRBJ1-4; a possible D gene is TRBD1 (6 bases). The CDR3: CASTQRGGINEKLFF. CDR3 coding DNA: TGTGCCAGCACCCAAAGGGGGGGGATCAATGAAAAACTGTTTTTT.